Listed below are T cell receptor beta chains from one sample, sequenced in a study of identical twins. MiXCR, run by TCRdb on the 5' RACE reads, gives a single entry per CDR3 protein. Here the sample spans 550,000 to 800,000 distinct CDR3 sequences, under 8.5% being singletons. The data also belong to a second study, concerning yellow fever vaccine responses in identical twins.

Material for sequencing was PBMCs. The origin of the receptors is a woman aged 18-29 years in good health. The CDR3 runs from the conserved cysteine through the conserved F or W. D genes are given only for firm matches. Some rows mark clone size as missing; the rest say once, few, many or name a class of expanded clone.

abundance	v_gene	j_gene	d_gene	CDR3aa	CDR3nt
-	TRBV7-8	TRBJ2-2	-	CASSLARIVPTEGTGELFF	TGTGCCAGCAGCTTAGCGAGGATAGTACCAACAGAAGGGACCGGGGAGCTGTTTTTT
many	TRBV29-1	TRBJ2-1	TRBD2	CSVGGKEKVSGFYNEQFF	TGCAGCGTTGGGGGTAAAGAAAAGGTTAGCGGGTTTTACAATGAGCAGTTCTTC
few	TRBV24-1	TRBJ2-1	TRBD2	CATSDFTSGNYNEQFF	TGTGCCACCAGTGATTTTACTAGCGGTAACTACAATGAGCAGTTCTTC
many	TRBV10-3	TRBJ2-3	-	CAISLGGAPTDTQYF	TGTGCCATCTCCCTCGGCGGGGCACCAACAGATACGCAGTATTTT
many	TRBV12-3/TRBV12-4	TRBJ1-5	TRBD1	CASSPGQLNQPQHF	TGTGCCAGCAGCCCGGGACAGCTCAATCAGCCCCAGCATTTT
few	TRBV5-1	TRBJ2-3	TRBD2	CASSWRSGGSTDTQYF	TGCGCCAGCAGCTGGAGGTCGGGAGGTAGCACAGATACGCAGTATTTT
few	TRBV20-1	TRBJ2-4	-	CSARGRGIQYF	TGCAGTGCTAGAGGCCGCGGCATTCAGTACTTC
-	TRBV27	TRBJ2-2	-	CASSTTRDTGEMFF	TGTGCCAGCAGTACGACTAGAGACACCGGGGAGATGTTTTTT
-	TRBV29-1	TRBJ2-1	-	CSAGEGTSSYNEQFF	TGCAGCGCCGGCGAGGGGACAAGCTCCTACAATGAGCAGTTCTTC
-	TRBV2	TRBJ1-2	-	CASGRTSRLDYGYTF	TGTGCCAGCGGGAGGACGTCCCGGCTAGACTATGGCTACACCTTC
-	TRBV10-3	TRBJ2-5	-	CAISETGQETQYF	TGTGCCATCAGTGAGACAGGCCAAGAGACCCAGTACTTC
few	TRBV28	TRBJ2-2	-	CASRLVGVGTGELFF	TGTGCCAGCAGGCTTGTGGGGGTAGGCACCGGGGAGCTGTTTTTT
-	TRBV27	TRBJ2-5	-	CASSSHREETQYF	TGTGCCAGCAGTTCCCACAGGGAAGAGACCCAGTACTTC
many	TRBV20-1	TRBJ2-5	TRBD2	CSAPQRGAGETQYF	TGCAGTGCTCCCCAGCGGGGGGCGGGAGAGACCCAGTACTTC
few	TRBV20-1	TRBJ2-3	TRBD1	CSAPDLDRTLSTDTQYF	TGCAGTGCTCCCGATTTGGACAGGACCCTTAGCACAGATACGCAGTATTTT
many	TRBV4-1	TRBJ2-1	-	CASSYGTPDNEQFF	TGCGCCAGCAGCTACGGGACTCCTGACAATGAGCAGTTCTTC
-	TRBV5-8	TRBJ2-7	-	CASSLDFYAYEQYF	TGTGCCAGCAGCTTGGACTTCTACGCTTACGAGCAGTACTTC
-	TRBV27	TRBJ1-2	TRBD1	CASSLYVGQPLNGYTF	TGTGCCAGCAGTTTATACGTGGGACAGCCCTTAAATGGCTACACCTTC
-	TRBV7-9	TRBJ2-5	TRBD2	CASSSGLAGKQWETQYF	TGTGCCAGCAGCTCGGGACTAGCGGGGAAACAATGGGAGACCCAGTACTTC
-	TRBV3-1	TRBJ1-5	-	CASSQDRTAIWPQHF	TGTGCCAGCAGCCAAGATAGGACAGCCATTTGGCCCCAGCATTTT
many	TRBV5-1	TRBJ2-7	TRBD2	CASSLTSGPYEQYF	TGCGCCAGCAGCTTGACTAGCGGTCCCTACGAGCAGTACTTC
few	TRBV5-1	TRBJ2-3	-	CASSLALTGPTDTQYF	TGCGCCAGCAGCTTGGCCCTGACAGGACCCACAGATACGCAGTATTTT
-	TRBV24-1	TRBJ2-3	TRBD1	CATGENGQGAMGTQYF	TGTGCCACCGGAGAAAATGGACAGGGGGCGATGGGCACGCAGTATTTT
many	TRBV12-3/TRBV12-4	TRBJ1-2	-	CASRPNIGANYGYTF	TGTGCCAGCAGGCCTAACATCGGAGCTAACTATGGCTACACCTTC
-	TRBV12-3/TRBV12-4	TRBJ2-7	TRBD1	CASRSGQYYEQYF	TGTGCCAGCAGATCGGGACAGTACTACGAGCAGTACTTC
few	TRBV11-2	TRBJ2-2	-	CASRKQMADTGELFF	TGTGCCAGCAGGAAACAGATGGCAGACACCGGGGAGCTGTTTTTT
many	TRBV6-5	TRBJ2-2	TRBD1	CATNRGTGELFF	TGTGCCACCAACAGGGGTACCGGGGAGCTGTTTTTT
-	TRBV10-2	TRBJ2-3	-	CASEGGGTTDTQYF	TGCGCCAGCGAGGGCGGCGGGACCACAGATACGCAGTATTTT
-	TRBV7-2	TRBJ2-1	TRBD2	CASSPRGSSGTFEQFF	TGTGCCAGCAGCCCCCGTGGAAGTAGCGGGACATTTGAGCAGTTCTTC
many	TRBV29-1	TRBJ2-2	-	CSVKTGELFF	TGCAGCGTGAAGACCGGGGAGCTGTTTTTT
-	TRBV6-4	TRBJ2-2	-	CASRMSRDTGELFF	TGTGCCAGCAGAATGTCCCGGGACACCGGGGAGCTGTTTTTT
few	TRBV28	TRBJ1-5	-	CASSSTGLSKKPQHF	TGTGCCAGCAGCTCAACGGGACTAAGTAAAAAGCCCCAGCATTTT
few	TRBV5-6	TRBJ2-5	-	CASSLRQGSLQETQYF	TGTGCCAGCAGCTTGCGGCAGGGGTCTTTACAAGAGACCCAGTACTTC
-	TRBV12-3/TRBV12-4	TRBJ1-2	-	CASSRDRIYGYTF	TGTGCCAGCAGCCGCGACAGGATATATGGCTACACCTTC
-	TRBV7-8	TRBJ2-1	-	CASTEDPRGGLNEQFF	TGTGCCAGCACCGAAGACCCCAGGGGCGGGCTTAATGAGCAGTTCTTC
few	TRBV27	TRBJ1-1	TRBD1	CASRKGAGTVENTEAFF	TGTGCCAGCAGAAAGGGGGCAGGGACGGTGGAGAACACTGAAGCTTTCTTT
many	TRBV20-1	TRBJ2-3	TRBD2	CSAHSGRTDTQYF	TGCAGTGCGCACAGCGGGAGAACAGATACGCAGTATTTT
many	TRBV7-9	TRBJ1-1	-	CASSTYGLEAFF	TGTGCCAGCAGTACGTACGGACTTGAAGCTTTCTTT
many	TRBV5-1	TRBJ1-2	-	CASSVLQGYGYTF	TGCGCCAGCAGCGTCTTACAGGGTTATGGCTACACCTTC
-	TRBV5-1	TRBJ2-3	TRBD1	CASTFAGTETDTQYF	TGCGCCAGCACCTTCGCCGGGACAGAGACAGATACGCAGTATTTT
many	TRBV12-3/TRBV12-4	TRBJ1-1	-	CASTVGRNTEAFF	TGTGCCAGCACCGTGGGGCGGAACACTGAAGCTTTCTTT
-	TRBV20-1	TRBJ2-5	-	CSAGPTVQETQYF	TGCAGTGCTGGCCCCACAGTCCAAGAGACCCAGTACTTC
many	TRBV12-3/TRBV12-4	TRBJ2-5	TRBD2	CASSWTSGGQETQYF	TGTGCCAGCAGTTGGACTAGCGGGGGCCAAGAGACCCAGTACTTC
many	TRBV5-1	TRBJ1-5	-	CASSGTGHPNQPQHF	TGCGCCAGCAGCGGGACGGGACACCCCAATCAGCCCCAGCATTTT
-	TRBV29-1	TRBJ2-4	-	CSFLYGSRQKNIQYF	TGCAGCTTCCTTTACGGCAGTAGACAAAAAAACATTCAGTACTTC
-	TRBV5-1	TRBJ2-3	TRBD2	CASSPGTSGGARRDTQYF	TGCGCCAGCAGCCCAGGGACTAGCGGGGGGGCGAGGAGAGATACGCAGTATTTT
many	TRBV27	TRBJ1-5	-	CASSSLDRKNQPQHF	TGTGCCAGCAGTTCGCTCGACAGGAAAAATCAGCCCCAGCATTTT
-	TRBV4-1	TRBJ1-2	-	CASSHRQEGNYGYTF	TGCGCCAGCAGCCATAGACAGGAGGGGAACTATGGCTACACCTTC